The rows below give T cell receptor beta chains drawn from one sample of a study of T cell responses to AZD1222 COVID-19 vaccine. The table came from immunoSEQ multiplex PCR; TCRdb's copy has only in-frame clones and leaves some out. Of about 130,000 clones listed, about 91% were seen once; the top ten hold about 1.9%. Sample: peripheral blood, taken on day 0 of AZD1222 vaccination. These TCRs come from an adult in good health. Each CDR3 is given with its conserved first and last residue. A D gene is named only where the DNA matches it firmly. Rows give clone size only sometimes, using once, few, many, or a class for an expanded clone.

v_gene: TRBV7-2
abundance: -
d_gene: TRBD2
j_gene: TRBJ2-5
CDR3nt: TGTGCCAGCAGCCCCCTACTAGCGGGCCAGTACTTC
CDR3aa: CASSPLLAGQYF

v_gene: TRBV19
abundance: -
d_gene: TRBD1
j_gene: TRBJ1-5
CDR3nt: TGTGCCAGTAGCCCCCTTGCTGGGACAGCGAGCAATCAGCCCCAGCATTTT
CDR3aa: CASSPLAGTASNQPQHF

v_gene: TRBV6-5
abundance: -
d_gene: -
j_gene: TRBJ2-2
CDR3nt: TGTGCCAGCAGTTACTCTTCTGGAGGGGAGCTGTTTTTT
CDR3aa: CASSYSSGGELFF

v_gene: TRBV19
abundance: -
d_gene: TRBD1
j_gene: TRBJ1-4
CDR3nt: TGTGCCAGTAGTATCGCTCAGGGGGCGTTCTTCGGTGAAAAACTGTTTTTT
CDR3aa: CASSIAQGAFFGEKLFF

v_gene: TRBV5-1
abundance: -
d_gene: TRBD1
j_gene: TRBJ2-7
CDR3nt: TGCGCCAGCCGTTTCGCGCCGACAGGGGACTACGAGCAGTACTTC
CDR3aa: CASRFAPTGDYEQYF

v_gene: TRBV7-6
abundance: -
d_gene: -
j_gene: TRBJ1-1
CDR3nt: TGTGCCAGCAGCTTAGCCGGGACACGTTTGGACACTGAAGCTTTCTTT
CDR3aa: CASSLAGTRLDTEAFF

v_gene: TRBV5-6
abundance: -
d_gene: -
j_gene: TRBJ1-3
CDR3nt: TGTGCCAGCAGCTTTGGGAGCTCTGGAAACACCATATATTTT
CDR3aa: CASSFGSSGNTIYF

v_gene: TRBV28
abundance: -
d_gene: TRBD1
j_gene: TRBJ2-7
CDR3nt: TGTGCCAGCAGTGAACGGACAGGGGGCTTCTACGAGCAGTACTTC
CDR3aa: CASSERTGGFYEQYF

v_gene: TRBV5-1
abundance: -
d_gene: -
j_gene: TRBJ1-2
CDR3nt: TGCGCCAGCAGCTCAGGTGGAACAAACTATGGCTACACCTTC
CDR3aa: CASSSGGTNYGYTF

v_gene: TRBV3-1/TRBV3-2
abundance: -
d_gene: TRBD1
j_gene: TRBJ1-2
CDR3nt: TGTGCCAGCAGCCAGGCTACAGGGGTTGGCTACACCTTC
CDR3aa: CASSQATGVGYTF

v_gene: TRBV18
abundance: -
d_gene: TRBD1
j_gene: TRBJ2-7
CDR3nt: TGTGCCAGCTCATCCAGCTTGGGACAGGGACGGCTCGAGCAGTACTTC
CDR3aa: CASSSSLGQGRLEQYF

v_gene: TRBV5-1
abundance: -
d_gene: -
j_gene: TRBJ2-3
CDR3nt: TGCGCCAGCGGAGGGACAGCACGGTCAGATACGCAGTATTTT
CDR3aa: CASGGTARSDTQYF

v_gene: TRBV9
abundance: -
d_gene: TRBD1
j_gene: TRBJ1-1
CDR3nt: TGTGCCAGCAGCGTAGGAGCAGGGGGAGGCACTGAAGCTTTCTTT
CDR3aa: CASSVGAGGGTEAFF

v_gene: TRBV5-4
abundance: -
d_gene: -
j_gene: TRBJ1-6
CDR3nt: TGTGCCAGCAGCTGGTGGGGGCGCCCCTATAATTCACCCCTCCACTTT
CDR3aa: CASSWWGRPYNSPLHF

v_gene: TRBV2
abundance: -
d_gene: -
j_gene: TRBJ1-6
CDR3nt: TGTGCCAGCAGTGAGCCTCAGGGCGATAATTCACCCCTCCACTTT
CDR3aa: CASSEPQGDNSPLHF

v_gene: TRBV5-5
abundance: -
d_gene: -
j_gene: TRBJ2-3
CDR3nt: TGTGCCAGCAGCTTGGCGGCAGATACGCAGTATTTT
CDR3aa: CASSLAADTQYF

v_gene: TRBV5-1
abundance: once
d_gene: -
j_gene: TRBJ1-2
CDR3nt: TGCGCCAGCGTACCTTTGATTGGCTACACCTTC
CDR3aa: CASVPLIGYTF

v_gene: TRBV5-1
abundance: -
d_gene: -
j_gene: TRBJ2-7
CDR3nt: TGCGCCAGCAGCCCTGGGGGCTACGGGGACGAGCAGTACTTC
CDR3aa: CASSPGGYGDEQYF

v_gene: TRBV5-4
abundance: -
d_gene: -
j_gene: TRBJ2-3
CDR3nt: TGTGCCAGCAGCTTGGGTGGGTGGCTAACAGATACGCAGTATTTT
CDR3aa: CASSLGGWLTDTQYF

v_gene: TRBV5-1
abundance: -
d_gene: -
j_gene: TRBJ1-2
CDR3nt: TGCGCCAGCAGCTTGGCCCGGGATGGCTACACCTTC
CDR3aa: CASSLARDGYTF

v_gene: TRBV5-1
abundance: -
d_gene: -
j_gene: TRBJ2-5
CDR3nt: TGCGCCAGCAGCCCTGGACATCAAGAGACCCAGTACTTC
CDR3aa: CASSPGHQETQYF

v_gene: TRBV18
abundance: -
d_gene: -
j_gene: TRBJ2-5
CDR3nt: TGTGCCAGCTCACTGGACTTAAGGGGGGAGACCCAGTACTTC
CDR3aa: CASSLDLRGETQYF

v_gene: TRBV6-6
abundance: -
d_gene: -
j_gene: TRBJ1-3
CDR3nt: TGTGCCAGTTTCAGGAGCACCTCTGGAAACACCATATATTTT
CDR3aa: CASFRSTSGNTIYF

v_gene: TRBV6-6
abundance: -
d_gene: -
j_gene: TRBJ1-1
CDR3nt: TGTGCCAGCAGTTACCGCGTAAACACTGAAGCTTTCTTT
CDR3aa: CASSYRVNTEAFF

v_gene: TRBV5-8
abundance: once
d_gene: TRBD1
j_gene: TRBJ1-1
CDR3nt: TGTGCCAGCAGCTCGGACAGGTTGGTGATGGACACTGAAGCTTTCTTT
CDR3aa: CASSSDRLVMDTEAFF

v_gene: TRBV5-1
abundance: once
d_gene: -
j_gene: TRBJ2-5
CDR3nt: TGCGCCAGCAGCTTGCCGGGGCAAGAGACCCAGTACTTC
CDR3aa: CASSLPGQETQYF

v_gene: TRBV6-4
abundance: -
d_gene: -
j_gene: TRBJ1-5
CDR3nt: TGTGCCAGCAGTGACTCCGGACGGTACAATCAGCCCCAGCATTTT
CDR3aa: CASSDSGRYNQPQHF

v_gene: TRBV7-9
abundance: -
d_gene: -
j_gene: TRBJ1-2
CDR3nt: TGTGCCAGCAGCTTAAATCGGCCCTATGGCTACACCTTC
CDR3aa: CASSLNRPYGYTF

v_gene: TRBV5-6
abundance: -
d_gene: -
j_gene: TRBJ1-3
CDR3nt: TGTGCCAGCAGCTCCGGACGGAACTCTGGAAACACCATATATTTT
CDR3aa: CASSSGRNSGNTIYF

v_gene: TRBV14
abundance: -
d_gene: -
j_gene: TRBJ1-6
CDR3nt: TGTGCCAGCAGCCCGAAACTCTACGGGGACGGTAATTCACCCCTCCACTTT
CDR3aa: CASSPKLYGDGNSPLHF

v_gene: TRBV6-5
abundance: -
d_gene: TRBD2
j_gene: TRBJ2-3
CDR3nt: TGTGCCAGCAGTTACCGAGCGGGGGGGCCAGATACGCAGTATTTT
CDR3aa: CASSYRAGGPDTQYF

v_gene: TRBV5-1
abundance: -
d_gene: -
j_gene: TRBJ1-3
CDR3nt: TGCGCCAGCAGCACAGGAGTCTCTGGAAACACCATATATTTT
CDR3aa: CASSTGVSGNTIYF

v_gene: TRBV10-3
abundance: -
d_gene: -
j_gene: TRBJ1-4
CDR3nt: TGTGCCATCAGGATGGAGCCTAATGAAAAACTGTTTTTT
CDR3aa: CAIRMEPNEKLFF

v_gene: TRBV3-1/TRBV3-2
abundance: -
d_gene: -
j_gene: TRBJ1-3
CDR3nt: TGTGCCAGCAGCCAAGATTGGTTCGGAGGGCGCCATTCTGGAAACACCATATATTTT
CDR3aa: CASSQDWFGGRHSGNTIYF

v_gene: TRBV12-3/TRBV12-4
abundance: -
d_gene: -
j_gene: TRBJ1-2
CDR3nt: TGTGCCAGCAGTTTAGACTACGGTAGAACCTTC
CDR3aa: CASSLDYGRTF

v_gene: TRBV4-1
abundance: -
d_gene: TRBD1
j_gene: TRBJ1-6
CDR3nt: TGCGCCAGCAGCCAAGAAAGGGACAGGGGGACCTATAATTCACCCCTCCACTTT
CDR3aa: CASSQERDRGTYNSPLHF

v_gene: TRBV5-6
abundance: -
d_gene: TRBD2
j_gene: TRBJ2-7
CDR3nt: TGTGCCAGCAGCTCCTACGGCCTCCGACTAGCGGGGTTGGACGAGCAGTACTTC
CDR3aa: CASSSYGLRLAGLDEQYF

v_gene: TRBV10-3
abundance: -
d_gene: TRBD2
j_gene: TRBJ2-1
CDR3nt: TGTGCCACCAGGCCGGGGGGGCGCAATGAGCAGTTCTTC
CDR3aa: CATRPGGRNEQFF

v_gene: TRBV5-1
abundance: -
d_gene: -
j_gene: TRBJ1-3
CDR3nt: TGCGCCAGCAGCGCAGAAACTGGAAACACCATATATTTT
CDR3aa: CASSAETGNTIYF

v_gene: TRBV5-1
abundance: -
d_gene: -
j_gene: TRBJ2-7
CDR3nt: TGCGCCAGCAGCTTGGGGTGGACAGCCCTCTCCTACGAGCAGTACTTC
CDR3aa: CASSLGWTALSYEQYF

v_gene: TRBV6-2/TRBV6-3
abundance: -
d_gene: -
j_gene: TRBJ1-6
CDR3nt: TGTGCCAGCAGTTACTCGTCTGCAGGGGTGAAGGATAATTCACCCCTCCACTTT
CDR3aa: CASSYSSAGVKDNSPLHF

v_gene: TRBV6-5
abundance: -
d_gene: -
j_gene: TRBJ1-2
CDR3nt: TGTGCCAGCAGCTCACCCGTGGGGCAGGGGAGTGGCTACACCTTC
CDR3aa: CASSSPVGQGSGYTF

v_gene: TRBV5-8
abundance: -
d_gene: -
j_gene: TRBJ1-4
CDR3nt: TGTGCCAGCAGCTTGGACTTGGCAGGGACTGAAAAACTGTTTTTT
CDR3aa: CASSLDLAGTEKLFF

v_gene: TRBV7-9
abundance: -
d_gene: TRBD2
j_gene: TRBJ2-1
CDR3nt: TGTGCCAGCAGCTATGGGACTAGCGGGAGCTCCTACAATGAGCAGTTCTTC
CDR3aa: CASSYGTSGSSYNEQFF

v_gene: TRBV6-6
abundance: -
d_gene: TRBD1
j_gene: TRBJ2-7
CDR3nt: TGTGCCAGCAGTTATTCCGGGACAGGTCGATACGAGCAGTACTTC
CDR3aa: CASSYSGTGRYEQYF

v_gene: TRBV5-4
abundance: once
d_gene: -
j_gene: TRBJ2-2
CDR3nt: TGTGCCAGCAGCCGGGCGACGAACACCGGGGAGCTGTTTTTT
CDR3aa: CASSRATNTGELFF

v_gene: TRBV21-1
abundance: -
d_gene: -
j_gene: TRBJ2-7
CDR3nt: TGTGCCAGCAGCAACAGACAGGGGGCATACTACGAGCAGTACTTC
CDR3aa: CASSNRQGAYYEQYF

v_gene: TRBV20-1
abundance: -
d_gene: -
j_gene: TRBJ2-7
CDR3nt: TGCAGTGCCCATGCAGAGTACGAGCAGTACTTC
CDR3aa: CSAHAEYEQYF

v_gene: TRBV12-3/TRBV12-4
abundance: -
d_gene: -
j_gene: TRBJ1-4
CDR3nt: TGTGCCAGCAGTTTAGCGCAGGGGGAAAAACTGTTTTTT
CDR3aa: CASSLAQGEKLFF

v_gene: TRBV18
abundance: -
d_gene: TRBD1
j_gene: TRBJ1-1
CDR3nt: TGTGCCAGCTCACTAACGGTGGCAGGGGGAAGCCTGAACACTGAAGCTTTCTTT
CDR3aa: CASSLTVAGGSLNTEAFF

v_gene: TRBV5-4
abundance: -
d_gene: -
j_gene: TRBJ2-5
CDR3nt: TGTGCCAGCAGCCGGGACAACCGCTATGGGACCCAGTACTTC
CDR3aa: CASSRDNRYGTQYF

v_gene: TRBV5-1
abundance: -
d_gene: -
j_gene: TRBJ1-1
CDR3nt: TGCGCCAGCAGCGATAGGACGACAGGCTACGCTGAAGCTTTCTTT
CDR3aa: CASSDRTTGYAEAFF

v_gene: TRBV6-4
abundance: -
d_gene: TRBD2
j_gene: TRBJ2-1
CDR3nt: TGTGCCAGCAGCGCGGGACTAGCGGGGGGGAACTCCTACAATGAGCAGTTCTTC
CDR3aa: CASSAGLAGGNSYNEQFF

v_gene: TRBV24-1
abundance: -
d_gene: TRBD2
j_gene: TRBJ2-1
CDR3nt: TGTGCCACCAGTGATTTGGCTAGCGGGGAGGTATCCTACAATGAGCAGTTCTTC
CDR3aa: CATSDLASGEVSYNEQFF